This entry is about one TCR beta chain. The antigen remains unidentified. The source of the sample is a study of CD8+ T cells in alopecia areata. Notes on the study in general: Within the top 100, expanded CD8+ clones significantly decreased with tofacitinib, as did scalp clonality. Alphabeta T cells residing in normal skin are also sequenced in scalp samples.

As for treatment: oral pan-JAK inhibitor, 5-10 mg twice daily. Sampling of alopecia areata patients yielded lesional scalp punch biopsies as well as peripheral blood. PBMCs were stained for CD3, CD4 and CD8, and CD4+ and CD8+ T cells were sorted. RNA was extracted and reverse transcribed into cDNA as the sequencing template. Generated by immunoSEQ multiplex PCR, the TCRdb table keeps only in-frame clones and is missing some. Counted here are some 190,000 clones, about three fifths occurring once; the ten biggest clones make up about 1.3%. Trimming cost V 0 bases and J 6 bases; bases outside gene matches: 9. This CDR3 comprises 16 residues. Germline V gives CDR1 SGHDT, CDR2 YYEEEE.

The gene calls are TRBV5-6 and TRBJ1-5; 7 positions agree with TRBD1. The source is a human donor with alopecia areata. Here the sequenced sample was CD4+ T cells sorted from blood, taken between weeks 49 and 50, from a patient treated with tofacitinib. The CDR3 DNA sequence: TGTGCCAGCAGCTTGGCTAGGGGGCTAAGTCCTCAGCCCCAGCATTTT. Its protein product is CASSLARGLSPQPQHF.